Detailed here is one TCR beta chain. Its antigen is unidentified. This sample was taken from a study of post-analysis software for immune sequencing data. For the study at large: Recorded subtypes: relapsing-remitting, secondary progressive, progressive-relapsing; some patients unannotated.

CDR3 length: 17 amino acids. Germline CDR1 and CDR2: DFQATT and SNEGSKA (reference sequence). The V and J ends lost 1 base and 0 bases respectively, with 13 bases between them. Carried by the TCR beta cDNA libraries were unique molecular identifiers. The source material, roughly 0.9 to 11 million T cells, gave rise to about 500,000 cDNA molecules. MiXCR was run by TCRdb on the PCR reads, yielding one entry per CDR3 protein. The sample yields fewer than 850,000 distinct CDR3 sequences, roughly 27% seen once. Study observations and caveats: By F measure, strong co-clustering occurred among samples prepared in the same batch. There was significantly lower normalized Chao1 diversity in multiple sclerosis patients than in controls. Comparison of patients with controls showed 5 or 6 TRBV segments more frequent in patients, TRBV5-6, TRBV5-1 and TRBV20-1 among them.

This chain links TRBV20-1 with TRBJ1-6; D may be TRBD1 (6 bases). The specimen was blood. The source is a girl between 5 and 17 years old with multiple sclerosis. The CDR3 nucleotides read TGCAGTGCTAGAGGGACAGACCCGAGCTCCTATAATTCACCCCTCCACTTT. Protein sequence: CSARGTDPSSYNSPLHF.